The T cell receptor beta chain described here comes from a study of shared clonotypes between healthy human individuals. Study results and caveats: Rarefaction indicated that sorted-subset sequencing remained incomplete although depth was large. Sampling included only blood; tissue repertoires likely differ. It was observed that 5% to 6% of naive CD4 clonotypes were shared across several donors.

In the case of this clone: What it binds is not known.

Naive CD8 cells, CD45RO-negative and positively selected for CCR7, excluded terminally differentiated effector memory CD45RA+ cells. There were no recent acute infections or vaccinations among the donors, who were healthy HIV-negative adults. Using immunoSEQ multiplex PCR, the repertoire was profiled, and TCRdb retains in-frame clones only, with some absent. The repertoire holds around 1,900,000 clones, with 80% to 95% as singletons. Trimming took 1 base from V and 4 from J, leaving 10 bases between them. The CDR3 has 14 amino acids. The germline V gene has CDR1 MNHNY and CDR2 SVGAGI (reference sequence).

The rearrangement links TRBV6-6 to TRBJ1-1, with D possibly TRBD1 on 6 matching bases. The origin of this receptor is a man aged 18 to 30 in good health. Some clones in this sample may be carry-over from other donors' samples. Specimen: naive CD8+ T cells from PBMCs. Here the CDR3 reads CASSYLEGGTEAFF. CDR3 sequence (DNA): TGTGCCAGCAGTTACTTGGAGGGGGGCACTGAAGCTTTCTTT.